This note documents a single TCR beta chain sequence. These data come from a study of T cell responses to AZD1222 COVID-19 vaccine. Per germline, CDR1 DFQATT and CDR2 SNEGSKA (reference sequence). Trimming stripped 3 bases from V and 6 bases from J, with 9 bases between. This CDR3 spans 11 amino acids. Assay: immunoSEQ multiplex PCR; the TCRdb copy retains only in-frame clones and omits some. The sample consists of some 170,000 clones, 75% to 90% of them appearing once. This receptor was identified in an adult who received the MenACWY meningococcal vaccine as a control. Sequencing was performed on peripheral blood, taken 28 days after the second dose of the MenACWY control vaccine. V gene TRBV20-1 combines with J gene TRBJ2-7; D remains unclear. The CDR3 DNA reads TGCAGTGCTAGTGGTCCGATCGAGCAGTACTTC. As protein: CSASGPIEQYF.